A selection of T cell receptor beta chains follows, all from one sample in a study of T cells in Graves' hyperthyroidism and ophthalmopathy. In TCRdb, the multiplex PCR reads were re-called with MiXCR into one record per CDR3 protein. The repertoire holds hundreds of thousands of distinct CDR3 sequences, with approximately 14% as singletons. The source material was blood. These receptors all stem from a woman in her thirties or forties with Graves' ophthalmopathy. The CDR3 runs from the conserved cysteine through the conserved F or W. The D gene is left open where the match is weak. Clone size is not always given. Where it is, it says once, few, many or a class for expanded clones.

>NA|few|TRBJ2-1|TRBV7-9
TGTGCCAGCAATCAAAGCGGTTCCTACAATGAGCAGTTCTTC
CASNQSGSYNEQFF
>TRBD2|NA|TRBJ2-7|TRBV28
TGTGCCAGCAGTCCGGCGGGAGTCGCCTACGAGCAGTACTTC
CASSPAGVAYEQYF
>NA|few|TRBJ2-1|TRBV19
TGTGCCAGTAGTCACGCGGGGGCGGGAAATGAACAGTTCTTC
CASSHAGAGNEQFF
>NA|many|TRBJ1-2|TRBV3-1
TGTGCCAGCAGCCAAGCCTCGTTCACGTTGGACGACTATGGCTACACCTTC
CASSQASFTLDDYGYTF
>NA|many|TRBJ1-5|TRBV2
TGTGCCAGCAGTGATAACAATCAGCCCCAGCATTTT
CASSDNNQPQHF
>NA|many|TRBJ1-1|TRBV2
TGTGCCAGCTCCGTCAGGGACACTGAAGCTTTCTTT
CASSVRDTEAFF
>TRBD1|NA|TRBJ1-3|TRBV18
TGTGCCAGCTCACCGGGCCAGGGGGCGAGAAACACCATATATTTT
CASSPGQGARNTIYF
>TRBD1|few|TRBJ2-3|TRBV20-1
TGCAGTGCTCCGGGGACAGGGGGGACAGATACGCAGTATTTT
CSAPGTGGTDTQYF
>TRBD1|NA|TRBJ2-5|TRBV11-2
TGTGCCAGCCGAAAGGACAGGGGGTTACCAGGGACCCAGTACTTC
CASRKDRGLPGTQYF
>NA|few|TRBJ1-5|TRBV29-1
TGCAGCGTTGGGGACTTTGATCAGCCCCAGCATTTT
CSVGDFDQPQHF
>TRBD2|many|TRBJ2-2|TRBV6-1
TGTGCCAGCAGTGGTAGACTAGCGGGAGATATCGGGGAGCTGTTTTTT
CASSGRLAGDIGELFF
>NA|NA|TRBJ2-7|TRBV19
TGTGCCAGTACCATGGGGCAGGGGCTATGGAATGAGCAGTACTTC
CASTMGQGLWNEQYF
>TRBD1|few|TRBJ1-4|TRBV3-1
TGTGCCAGCACCCGACAGGGGACTGAAAAACTGTTTTTT
CASTRQGTEKLFF
>NA|NA|TRBJ2-3|TRBV10-2
TGCGCCAGCAGTGCAATCGGGGACTCCAACACAGATACGCAGTATTTT
CASSAIGDSNTDTQYF
>NA|NA|TRBJ1-4|TRBV7-9
TGTGCCAGCAGCTTAGGGGGAGCTGATGAAAAACTGTTTTTT
CASSLGGADEKLFF
>NA|NA|TRBJ2-1|TRBV19
TGTGCCAGTAGTTCCGTCCAAAACCTTGGGCCCCCCAATGAGCAGTTCTTC
CASSSVQNLGPPNEQFF
>NA|many|TRBJ2-3|TRBV2
TGTGCCAGCAGTGACAGGGCCTACACAGATACGCAGTATTTT
CASSDRAYTDTQYF
>TRBD1|many|TRBJ2-5|TRBV7-2
TGTGCCAGCAGCATACAAGTAGGACAGGGGAGGCGGGAGACCCAGTACTTC
CASSIQVGQGRRETQYF
>NA|NA|TRBJ2-1|TRBV6-1
TGTGCCAGCAGCGAATACCCGGCAAGCTACAATGAGCAGTTCTTC
CASSEYPASYNEQFF
>NA|NA|TRBJ2-1|TRBV6-1
TGTGCCAGCAGCCTAGAGCAAGGAGGGGGGCAGTTCTTC
CASSLEQGGGQFF
>NA|many|TRBJ1-2|TRBV12-3/TRBV12-4
TGTGCCAGCAGCTCTCGTCCCGGTTATGGCTACACCTTC
CASSSRPGYGYTF
>TRBD2|few|TRBJ2-5|TRBV28
TGTGCCAGCAGTTTGGGGACTAGCGGGAGTTTAGGGGAGACCCAGTACTTC
CASSLGTSGSLGETQYF
>TRBD2|NA|TRBJ2-5|TRBV9
TGTGCCAGCAGCGTCCTAGCGGGAGGAAAAGAGACCCAGTACTTC
CASSVLAGGKETQYF
>NA|NA|TRBJ1-4|TRBV14
TGTGCCAGCAGCCAAGAATTATGGTCCAGGGAGGAAACTAATGAAAAACTGTTTTTT
CASSQELWSREETNEKLFF
>NA|many|TRBJ2-1|TRBV7-2
TGTGCCAGCAGCCCGCAGCAGGGGAGGGATGAGCAGTTCTTC
CASSPQQGRDEQFF
>TRBD1|many|TRBJ2-7|TRBV12-3/TRBV12-4
TGTGCCAGCAGTCTGAGACAGGGGAACTCCTACGAGCAGTACTTC
CASSLRQGNSYEQYF
>TRBD1|few|TRBJ1-3|TRBV19
TGTGCCAGTACCCCGGGACAGCTTCTCTCTGGAAACACCATATATTTT
CASTPGQLLSGNTIYF
>NA|few|TRBJ2-1|TRBV10-3
TGTGCCATCAGTGAGCAAAGGTCTGAGCAGTTCTTC
CAISEQRSEQFF
>NA|many|TRBJ2-7|TRBV29-1
TGCAGCGTGGCTCAGAACGAGCAGTACTTC
CSVAQNEQYF
>NA|many|TRBJ2-3|TRBV28
TGTGCCAGCAGTTTACCGGGGCCCACAGATACGCAGTATTTT
CASSLPGPTDTQYF
>TRBD1|NA|TRBJ2-1|TRBV18
TGTGCCAGCTCAATCCAGACAGGGTTATACAATGAGCAGTTCTTC
CASSIQTGLYNEQFF
>TRBD2|many|TRBJ2-3|TRBV28
TGTGCCAGCAGTTTACTCCCGGGGGCGGTTGTGCGGGAGGGCACAGATACGCAGTATTTT
CASSLLPGAVVREGTDTQYF
>NA|NA|TRBJ2-7|TRBV5-5
TGTGCCAGCAGCTCAACCCCCGGGACAAACTCCTACGAGCAGTACTTC
CASSSTPGTNSYEQYF
>NA|many|TRBJ1-3|TRBV2
TGTGCCAGCAGTGTCGGGCCGGGGAGGTCTGGAAACACCATATATTTT
CASSVGPGRSGNTIYF
>NA|many|TRBJ2-7|TRBV6-1
TGTGCCAGCACCGATCCCCCCTACGAGCAGTACTTC
CASTDPPYEQYF
>NA|NA|TRBJ2-3|TRBV28
TGTGCCATCCAACCCGCCAAGGGAGATACGCAGTATTTT
CAIQPAKGDTQYF
>TRBD2|NA|TRBJ2-2|TRBV15
TGTGCCACCAGCAAGGAGGGACTAGCGGCATACACCGGGGAGCTGTTTTTT
CATSKEGLAAYTGELFF
>TRBD1|NA|TRBJ2-5|TRBV5-1
TGCGCCAGCAGCGCGGGACAGGAGGAGACCCAGTACTTC
CASSAGQEETQYF
>NA|NA|TRBJ1-2|TRBV4-1
TGCGCCAGCAGCCAAGATGTGAACTCTTATGGCTACACCTTC
CASSQDVNSYGYTF
>TRBD2|NA|TRBJ2-1|TRBV12-3/TRBV12-4
TGTGCCAGCAGTTCCCATAGCGGGGGGGCTGTAAGACCTTACAATGAGCAGTTCTTC
CASSSHSGGAVRPYNEQFF
>NA|NA|TRBJ2-5|TRBV2
TGTACCAGCAGCCCTCCCGCGGGACACCCCACCGCAAAAGAAGAGACCCAGTACTTC
CTSSPPAGHPTAKEETQYF
>NA|few|TRBJ1-2|TRBV7-9
TGTGCCAGCAGTATTAATCAGGGGAGGTATGGCTACACCTTC
CASSINQGRYGYTF
>NA|many|TRBJ2-3|TRBV28
TGTGCCAGCAGTTTAGTGCAGGATACGCAGTATTTT
CASSLVQDTQYF
>NA|many|TRBJ2-3|TRBV28
TGTGCCAGCAGTATCCTAGCCGTGAGGGGCGCAGATACGCAGTATTTT
CASSILAVRGADTQYF
>NA|many|TRBJ1-6|TRBV5-6
TGTGCCAGCAGCTTCAGGGTGAACTCACCCCTCCACTTT
CASSFRVNSPLHF
>NA|many|TRBJ1-1|TRBV5-1
TGCGCCAGCAGCTTGGCACAGGGTGGTGAAGCTTTCTTT
CASSLAQGGEAFF
>NA|NA|TRBJ1-1|TRBV5-6
TGTGCCAGCAGCGGAAGCCTCAGGGGCCTTGGCACTGAAGCTTTCTTT
CASSGSLRGLGTEAFF
>NA|NA|TRBJ1-2|TRBV7-2
TGTGCCAGCAGCATCGGGTCGGGTTATGGCTGCACCTTC
CASSIGSGYGCTF
>NA|many|TRBJ1-1|TRBV25-1
TGTGCCAGCAGTGCGAAGGGAAGTTTGGCTTTCTTT
CASSAKGSLAFF
>NA|few|TRBJ2-5|TRBV5-1
TGCGCCAGCAGACGGACAGACCAAGAGACCCAGTACTTC
CASRRTDQETQYF
>TRBD1|many|TRBJ1-1|TRBV20-1
TGCAGTGCCGGGGACAGGCCGAACACTGAAGCTTTCTTT
CSAGDRPNTEAFF
>TRBD1|few|TRBJ1-2|TRBV3-1
TGTGCCACCAGCCTCGGGTCAGGACAGGGTAATGGCTACACCTTC
CATSLGSGQGNGYTF
>TRBD2|many|TRBJ2-5|TRBV6-2/TRBV6-3
TGTGCCAGCAGTTACCTAGCGGAAGAGACCCAGTACTTC
CASSYLAEETQYF
>NA|many|TRBJ1-2|TRBV2
TGTGCCAGCAACAAAGAAAACTATGGCTACACCTTC
CASNKENYGYTF